This T cell receptor beta chain was identified during a study of shared clonotypes between healthy human individuals. In replicate PCRs of sorted subsets, around 0.2 ug DNA, roughly 27,000 T cell genomes, was used. The table came from immunoSEQ multiplex PCR; TCRdb's copy has only in-frame clones and leaves some out. The table has over 2,000,000 clones, about 93% seen once. CD45RO negativity and positive selection for CCR7 defined naive CD8 cells, a population that excluded terminally differentiated effector memory CD45RA+ cells. Sequencing was carried out using naive CD8+ T cells from PBMCs. The TCR was taken from a young man in good health. Some clones in this sample may be carry-over from other donors' samples.

CDR3 protein: CASSQGNIGTNEKLFF. CDR3 coding DNA: TGCGCCAGCAGCCAAGGGAACATAGGGACTAATGAAAAACTGTTTTTT. The gene calls are TRBV4-1 and TRBJ1-4, with unresolved D. Germline V gene data show CDR1 as MGHRA and CDR2 as YSYEKL. The V and J ends lost 1 base and 2 bases respectively, with 11 bases between them. The length of the CDR3 is 16 residues.